The TCR beta chain under discussion was sequenced for a study of radiation and T cells in renal cell carcinoma. Study-level background: Nephrectomy followed 15 Gy stereotactic body radiation by 4 weeks.

As concerns this clone: As yet, its antigen is unknown.

Broader study findings: Without pretreatment biopsies, baseline tumor clonotype presence was undetermined.

The CDR3 loop spans 17 amino acids. Per germline, CDR1 SGHNT and CDR2 YYREEE (reference sequence). V trimming: 4 bases; J trimming: 8 bases; junction bases outside the gene matches: 14. Noted time point: baseline pretreatment blood. As to treatment: 15 Gy SBRT to primary tumor, nephrectomy 4 weeks later. The tumor was a clear cell renal cell carcinoma. Using immunoSEQ multiplex PCR, the repertoire was profiled, and TCRdb retains in-frame clones only, with some absent. The repertoire holds about 140,000 clones, 70% to 90% seen once, with under 25% in the top ten. The V call is TRBV5-4, the J call TRBJ2-1; 11 bases fit TRBD2. The material sequenced was blood, taken from a patient whose treatment included radiotherapy and nephrectomy. This receptor was identified in a woman aged 50 to 60 with renal cell carcinoma. In DNA form, the CDR3 reads TGTGCCAGCAGCCTACCCCGCGACACTAGCGGGAGTGATGAGCAGTTCTTC. As protein: CASSLPRDTSGSDEQFF.